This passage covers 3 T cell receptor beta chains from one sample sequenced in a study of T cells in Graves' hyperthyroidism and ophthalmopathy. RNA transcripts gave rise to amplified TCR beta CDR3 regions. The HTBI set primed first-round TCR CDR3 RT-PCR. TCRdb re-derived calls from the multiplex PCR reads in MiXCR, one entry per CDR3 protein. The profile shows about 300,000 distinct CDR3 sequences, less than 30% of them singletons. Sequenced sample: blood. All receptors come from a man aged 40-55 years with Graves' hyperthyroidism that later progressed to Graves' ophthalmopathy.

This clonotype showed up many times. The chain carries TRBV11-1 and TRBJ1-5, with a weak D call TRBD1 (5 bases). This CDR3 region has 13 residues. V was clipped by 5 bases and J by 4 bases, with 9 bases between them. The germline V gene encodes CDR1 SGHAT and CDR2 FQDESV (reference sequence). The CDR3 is CASSQQENQPQHF. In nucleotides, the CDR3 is TGTGCCAGCAGCCAACAGGAGAATCAGCCCCAGCATTTT.

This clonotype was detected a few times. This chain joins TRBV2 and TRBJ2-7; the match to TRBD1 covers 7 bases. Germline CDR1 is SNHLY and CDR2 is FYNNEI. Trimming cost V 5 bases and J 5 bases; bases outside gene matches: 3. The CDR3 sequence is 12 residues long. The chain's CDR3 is CASSSGTDEQYF. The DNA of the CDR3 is TGTGCCAGCAGTTCCGGGACAGACGAGCAGTACTTC.

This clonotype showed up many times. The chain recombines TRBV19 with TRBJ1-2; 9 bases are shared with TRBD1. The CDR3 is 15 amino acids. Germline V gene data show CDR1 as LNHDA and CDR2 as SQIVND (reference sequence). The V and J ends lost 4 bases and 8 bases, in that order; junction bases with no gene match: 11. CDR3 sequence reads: CASSRPQGAVEGYTF. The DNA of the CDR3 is TGTGCCAGTAGTAGACCACAGGGGGCTGTTGAAGGCTACACCTTC. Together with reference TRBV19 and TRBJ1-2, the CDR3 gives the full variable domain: DGGITQSPKYLFRKEGQNVTLSCEQNLNHDAMYWYRQDPGQGLRLIYYSQIVNDFQKGDIAEGYSVSREKKESFPLTVTSAQKNPTAFYLCASSRPQGAVEGYTFGSGTRLTVV.